This TCR beta chain was captured by sequencing in a study of molecular identifiers for immune sequencing clone quantification. Study observations and caveats: Spiked TCR RNA from one Jurkat cell reportedly showed up when mixed among 850,000 to 1,000,000 naive cells.

One entry per CDR3 protein results from TCRdb running MiXCR on the PCR reads. Of more than 550,000 distinct CDR3 sequences listed, about 25% were seen once; the top ten hold about 0.81%. V lost 0 bases, J lost 3 bases, and 14 bases lay in between. Germline V gene lookup returns CDR1 MGHRA and CDR2 YSYEKL. CDR3 length: 16 amino acids. As to this clonotype: Its target is not known.

The specimen was naive CD8+ T cells from blood, with Jurkat cell RNA spiked in. Subset defined: FACS-sorted CD8+CD4-CCR7+CD45RA+ naive T cells. The J gene is TRBJ1-2, the V gene TRBV4-1; no definite D call. The receptor was isolated from a human donor in good health. Some libraries in this study had Jurkat cell RNA spiked in. The CDR3 here is CASSQDQREPYYGYTF. CDR3 bases: TGCGCCAGCAGCCAAGATCAGCGGGAGCCCTACTATGGCTACACCTTC.